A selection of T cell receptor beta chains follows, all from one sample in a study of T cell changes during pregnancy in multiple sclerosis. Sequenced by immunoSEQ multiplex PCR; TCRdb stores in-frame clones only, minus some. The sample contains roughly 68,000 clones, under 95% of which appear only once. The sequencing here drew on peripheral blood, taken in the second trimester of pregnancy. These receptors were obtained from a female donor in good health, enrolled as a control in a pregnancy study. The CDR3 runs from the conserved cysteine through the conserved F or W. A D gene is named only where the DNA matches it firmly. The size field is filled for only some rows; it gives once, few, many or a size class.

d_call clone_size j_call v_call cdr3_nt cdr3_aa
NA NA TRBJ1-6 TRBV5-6 TGTGCCAGCAAGAGCTCCTATAATTCACCCCTCCACTTT CASKSSYNSPLHF
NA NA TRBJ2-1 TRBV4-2 TGTGCCAGCAGCCAAGATATAGCGTGGGGCTCCTACAATGAGCAGTTCTTC CASSQDIAWGSYNEQFF
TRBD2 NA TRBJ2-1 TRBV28 TGTGCCAGCAGTTTAACTTATATTAGGCTAGCGGGGGGAAGTTCCTACAATGAGCAGTTCTTC CASSLTYIRLAGGSSYNEQFF
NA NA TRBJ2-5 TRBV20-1 TGCAGTGCAACTGAAGAGACCCAGTACTTC CSATEETQYF
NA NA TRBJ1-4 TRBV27 TGTGCCAGCAGTTACAGAAATGAAAAACTGTTTTTT CASSYRNEKLFF
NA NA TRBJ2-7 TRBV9 TGTGCCAGCAGCACCGGGAGCTCCTACGAGCAGTACTTC CASSTGSSYEQYF
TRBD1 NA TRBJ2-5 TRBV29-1 TGCAGCGTTGTACCCCAGGGACAGCAAGAGACCCAGTACTTC CSVVPQGQQETQYF
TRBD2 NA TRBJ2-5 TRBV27 TGTGCCAGCAGTTTAGCGGGGGGGCCAAGGGAGACCCAGTACTTC CASSLAGGPRETQYF
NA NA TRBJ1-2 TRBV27 TGTGCCAGCGGGGGGGGTACGGGCGGCTACACCTTC CASGGGTGGYTF
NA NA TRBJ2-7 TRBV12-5 TGTGCTAGTGGTTTGGCCCTATCTCACGAGCAGTACTTC CASGLALSHEQYF
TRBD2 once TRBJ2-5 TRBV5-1 TGCGCCAGCAGCTCTCTAGCGGGGGACGAGACCCAGTACTTC CASSSLAGDETQYF
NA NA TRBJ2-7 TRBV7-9 TGTGCCAGCAGCTTAGAATCGGGGTACGAGCAGTACTTC CASSLESGYEQYF
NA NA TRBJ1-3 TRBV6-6 TGTGCCAGCAGCTCCTCGGGACTTGGCTCTGGAAACACCATATATTTT CASSSSGLGSGNTIYF
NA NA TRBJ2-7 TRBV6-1 TGTGCCAGCAGTGAACCAGGGAACGAGCAGTACTTC CASSEPGNEQYF
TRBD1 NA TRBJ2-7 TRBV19 TGTGCCAGTAGTGTTGCCAGGGGGACATCAGCCTACGAGCAGTACTTC CASSVARGTSAYEQYF
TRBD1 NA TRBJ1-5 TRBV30 TGTGCCTGGAGTCGAGGACAGGGAGGGCAGCCCCAGCATTTT CAWSRGQGGQPQHF
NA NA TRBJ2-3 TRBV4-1 TGCGCCAGCAGCCAAAGGGGGTCCACAGATACGCAGTATTTT CASSQRGSTDTQYF
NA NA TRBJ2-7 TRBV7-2 TGTGCCAGCAGTCAACTAGACCAGGAGCAGTACTTC CASSQLDQEQYF
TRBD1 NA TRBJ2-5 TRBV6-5 TGTGCCAGCAGGCCCGACAGGGGGGTCCCGTACTTC CASRPDRGVPYF
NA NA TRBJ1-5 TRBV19 TGTGCCAGTAGTATAATTCTAGGAGGTTTCATTTATAGCAATCAGCCCCAGCATTTT CASSIILGGFIYSNQPQHF
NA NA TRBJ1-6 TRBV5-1 TGCGCCAGCCAGGACAGTTATAATTCACCCCTCCACTTT CASQDSYNSPLHF
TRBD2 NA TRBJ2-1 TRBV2 TGTGCCAGCAGTGCGGAGACTAGCGGGCCCTCATCGAATGAGCAGTTCTTC CASSAETSGPSSNEQFF
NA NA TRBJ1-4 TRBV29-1 TGCAGCGTGCAGGGGTATGCAACTAATGAAAAACTGTTTTTT CSVQGYATNEKLFF
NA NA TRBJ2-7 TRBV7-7 TGTGCTAGCAGCTCTAGGGGTTACGAGCAGTACTTC CASSSRGYEQYF
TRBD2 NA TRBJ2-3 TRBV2 TGTGCCAGCAGTTTAGGCGGGGGGGCATCAACAGATACGCAGTATTTT CASSLGGGASTDTQYF
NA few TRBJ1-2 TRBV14 TGTGCCAGCAGCCAGACTGACAACTATGGCTACACCTTC CASSQTDNYGYTF
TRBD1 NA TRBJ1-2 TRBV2 TGTGCCAGCAGTGTCGAGGGGACAGGGGGCTATGGCTACACCTTC CASSVEGTGGYGYTF
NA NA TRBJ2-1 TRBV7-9 TGTGCCAGCAGCTTAGAAGGACAGTCCAATGAGCAGTTCTTC CASSLEGQSNEQFF
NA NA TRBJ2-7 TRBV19 TGTGCCAGTAGTATAGTGGCAGGGAACTACGAGCAGTACTTC CASSIVAGNYEQYF